These 8 T cell receptor beta chains were all obtained from the same sample, sequenced in a study of blood T cell repertoires in COVID-19. Generated by immunoSEQ multiplex PCR, the TCRdb table keeps only in-frame clones and is missing some. The table has about 92,000 clones, approximately 90% seen once. Sequenced material: peripheral blood. Source of these receptors: a woman aged 55 to 70 with COVID-19, enrolled during active disease.

V gene TRBV30 combines with J gene TRBJ1-2; TRBD1 agrees at 11 bases. The V segment lost 2 bases and the J segment 6 bases; nucleotides outside the gene matches: 5. The germline V gene has CDR1 GTSNPN and CDR2 SVGIG (reference sequence). This CDR3 spans 14 amino acids. The CDR3 region has the DNA TGTGCCTGGAGTTTTTGGACAGGGGGCAATGGCTACACCTTC. Translating it yields CAWSFWTGGNGYTF. Based on the CDR3 plus reference TRBV30 and TRBJ1-2, the full variable domain is SQTIHQWPATLVQPVGSPLSLECTVEGTSNPNLYWYRQAAGRGLQLLFYSVGIGQISSEVPQNLSASRPQDRQFILSSKKLLLSDSGFYLCAWSFWTGGNGYTFGSGTRLTVV.

The chain employs TRBV3-1 (or the pseudogene TRBV3-2) and TRBJ1-1, with 7 bases identical to TRBD1. J gave up 5 bases and V 4 bases, and 7 bases lay outside the gene matches. CDR3 length: 14 amino acids. Germline CDR1 LGHDT, CDR2 YNNKEL (reference sequence). The CDR3 nucleotides read TGTGCCAGCAGCCGATGGACAGGTGGAACTGAAGCTTTCTTT. This translates into CASSRWTGGTEAFF.

The chain is built from TRBV10-3 and TRBJ2-3, with 16 bases that match TRBD2. Germline CDR1 is ENHRY and CDR2 is SYGVKD. V lost 6 bases to trimming and J lost 3 bases; unmatched junction nucleotides: 3. The CDR3 is 16 residues long. Here the CDR3 DNA reads TGTGCCATCAGAGGGACTAGCGGGGGGGTGACAGATACGCAGTATTTT. It encodes CAIRGTSGGVTDTQYF.

This sequence joins TRBV6-4 and TRBJ1-1; perhaps TRBD1 as D (6 bases). Germline V gene data show CDR1 as MRHNA and CDR2 as SNTAGT. V gave up 6 bases and J gave up 1 base, with 9 bases separating them. The CDR3 contains 13 residues. CDR3 protein: CASSAQGNTEAFF. In DNA, the CDR3 is TGTGCCAGCAGCGCACAGGGGAACACTGAAGCTTTCTTT.

The chain recombines TRBV5-1 with TRBJ1-2; possible D gene TRBD1, 6 bases. Germline V gene data show CDR1 as SGHRS and CDR2 as YFSETQ. The CDR3 contains 15 residues. Trimming took 0 bases from V and 5 from J, leaving 14 bases between them. The CDR3 nucleotides are TGCGCCAGCAGCTTGGCCAATGGGGGCGCTTATGGCTACACCTTC. Translation: CASSLANGGAYGYTF.

The V and J genes are TRBV2 and TRBJ1-1, with 8 bases fitting TRBD1. Germline CDR1 is SNHLY and CDR2 is FYNNEI. V was clipped by 4 bases and J by 3 bases; unmatched bases: 1. The CDR3 length is 13 residues. This CDR3 reads CASSGQGYTEAFF. As DNA, the CDR3 is TGTGCCAGCAGTGGACAGGGGTACACTGAAGCTTTCTTT.

The chain recombines TRBV5-8 with TRBJ2-1; TRBD2 agrees at 14 bases. Trimming cost V 4 bases and J 8 bases; bases outside gene matches: 5. CDR1 and CDR2 (germline): SGHTS, YDEGEE. The CDR3 covers 15 residues. CDR3 amino acids: CASSRLAGGRDEQFF. In DNA form, the CDR3 reads TGTGCCAGCAGCAGACTAGCGGGGGGGCGGGATGAGCAGTTCTTC.

The CDR3 DNA sequence: TGTGCCAGCAGCCACAATAGCGCGGATACGCAGTATTTT. The encoded protein is CASSHNSADTQYF. The chain is built from TRBV3-1 (or the pseudogene TRBV3-2) and TRBJ2-3, with a tentative D call TRBD2 (5 bases). The CDR3 loop spans 13 amino acids. In germline, CDR1 is LGHDT, CDR2 YNNKEL (reference sequence). V dropped 3 bases and J dropped 6 bases, with 10 bases sitting between them.